The 10 T cell receptor beta chains in this list originate from one sample, sequenced in a study of regulatory T cells in long-lasting Graves disease. The time point denotes: newly diagnosed GD, antithyroid drugs for less than 3 months. From PBMCs, RNA was extracted and then used to make the TCR library. Construction of TCR beta libraries relied on iRepertoire HTBI primers and on Arm-PCR targeting CDR3 regions. TCRdb used MiXCR to reprocess the multiplex PCR reads, holding one entry per CDR3 protein. Of around 420,000 distinct CDR3 sequences in the sample, approximately 15% are singletons; the top ten hold about 8%. Separately, the same data were catalogued under a study of T cells in Graves' hyperthyroidism and ophthalmopathy.

The sequencing here drew on peripheral blood mononuclear cells (PBMCs), taken at new diagnosis, from a patient treated with antithyroid drugs. All receptors derive from a woman aged 40 to 50 with Graves disease.

This clonotype was seen repeatedly, ten times or more. J is TRBJ2-1 and V is TRBV7-2; D gene uncertain. Trimming stripped 2 bases from V and 9 bases from J, with 5 bases between. The CDR3 length is 11 residues. Germline loops: CDR1 SGHTA, CDR2 FQGNSA. The CDR3 protein is CASSLRSEQFF. In DNA, the CDR3 is TGTGCCAGCAGCTTACGGAGTGAGCAGTTCTTC.

This clonotype showed up just a few times. The chain has TRBV13 and TRBJ2-3; D is unresolved. The germline V and J ends were trimmed by 0 bases and 2 bases, with 12 bases remaining between them. Germline V gene sequence: CDR1 PRHDT, CDR2 FYEKMQ (reference sequence). CDR3 length equals 16 residues. The CDR3 DNA sequence: TGTGCCAGCAGCTTAGGGGATCTAGGATCCACAGATACGCAGTATTTT. It yields the protein CASSLGDLGSTDTQYF.

This clonotype showed up many times. The chain joins TRBV3-1 to TRBJ2-2, with D possibly TRBD1 on 6 matching bases. CDR1 is LGHDT, CDR2 YNNKEL, per germline (reference sequence). V was shortened by 3 bases and J by 3 bases, with 14 bases between the two germline ends. This CDR3 has 16 residues. Here the CDR3 DNA reads TGTGCCAGCAGCCATCCAACAGGGTTGGACACCGGGGAGCTGTTTTTT. This gives the protein CASSHPTGLDTGELFF.

The chain's CDR3 is CASSLAREGRMGTQYF. The CDR3 DNA sequence: TGTGCCAGCAGCTTAGCGCGGGAGGGCCGAATGGGTACGCAGTATTTT. This chain joins TRBV7-9 and TRBJ2-3, with 9 bases identical to TRBD2. The CDR3 is 16 residues long. V lost 0 bases to trimming and J lost 8 bases; unmatched junction nucleotides: 9. Germline CDR1 and CDR2: SEHNR and FQNEAQ (reference sequence).

This clonotype was picked up many times. V is TRBV5-6 and J is TRBJ1-1; D is unresolved. The germline gives CDR1 SGHDT, CDR2 YYEEEE. The CDR3 runs to 14 residues. V lost 0 bases, J lost 11 bases, and 17 bases lay in between. The CDR3 region is CASSLAPVPLEAFF. Written as DNA, the CDR3 is TGTGCCAGCAGCTTGGCGCCCGTCCCCCTTGAGGCTTTCTTT.

Concerning this clonotype itself: With a far larger clone one base away, a read error is the likely cause. The CDR3, as DNA: TGTGCCAGCAGCCAACTATGGTGGGAGAGGGAGAACACCGGGGAGCTGTTTTTT. Protein sequence: CASSQLWWERENTGELFF. The chain joins TRBV13 to TRBJ2-2, with D possibly matching TRBD2 (5 bases). CDR3 size: 18 residues. The germline CDR1 and CDR2 sequences are PRHDT and FYEKMQ (reference sequence). V lost 5 bases and J 1 base, leaving 20 bases between the germline ends.

In the case of this clonotype: This could be a read error, since a much larger clone is one nucleotide away. This chain uses TRBV7-2 with TRBJ1-3; D might be TRBD1 (5 bases). CDR3 length: 17 residues. Per the germline V gene, CDR1 is SGHTA and CDR2 is FQGNSA. CDR3 protein: CASSRNRDGRKGNAIYF. The CDR3 DNA sequence: TGTGCCAGCAGCCGGAACCGGGACGGGCGTAAGGGAAACGCCATATATTTT. The variable domain in full, with the rest retrieved from reference TRBV7-2 and TRBJ1-3, is GAGVSQSPSNKVTEKGKDVELRCDPISGHTALYWYRQSLGQGLEFLIYFQGNSAPDKSGLPSDRFSAERTGGSVSTLTIQRTQQEDSAVYLCASSRNRDGRKGNAIYFGEGSWLTVV.

This clonotype has more than one count but fewer than ten. The rearrangement links TRBV12-3 or TRBV12-4 to TRBJ2-2; D is possibly TRBD2 (6 bases). CDR3 size: 17 residues. With 6 bases removed from V and 1 base from J, the gap between germline ends came to 18 bases. The CDR3 DNA is TGTGCCAGCAGGACCTCGGCCTGGCGGGAGAACACCGGGGAGCTGTTTTTT. It encodes CASRTSAWRENTGELFF.

Ten or more counts support this clonotype. The chain combines TRBV7-3 with TRBJ2-1; possible D gene TRBD2, 5 bases. V was trimmed by 3 bases and J by 5 bases, leaving 14 bases between them. The CDR3 is 15 amino acids. Germline CDR1 is SGHTA and CDR2 is FQGTGA. The CDR3 bases are TGTGCCAGCAGCTTCGGAAGAGGGCCAAACAATGAGCAGTTCTTC. Its translation: CASSFGRGPNNEQFF.

This clonotype was detected many times. The rearrangement joins TRBV20-1 to TRBJ2-1, with 9 positions matching TRBD2. CDR3 size: 15 residues. Germline-derived CDR1 and CDR2 are DFQATT and SNEGSKA (reference sequence). V was pared by 3 bases and J by 3 bases, with 6 bases of the junction left unmatched. CDR3 protein: CSASPTSGDYNEQFF. The CDR3 nucleotides are TGCAGTGCTAGTCCGACTAGCGGAGACTACAATGAGCAGTTCTTC.